This record concerns one T cell receptor beta chain sequence. This specimen comes from a study of blood T cell repertoires in COVID-19. The wider study: The United States, Italy and Spain supplied acute and convalescent COVID-19 samples. The analysed material was cDNA or gDNA that came from T cells, B-cell-depleted T cells, or PBMCs.

In the original processing: Nucleated cell number was recorded as an estimate derived from reference gene primer amplification. Only in-frame clones appear in the TCRdb table, and some are missing; sequencing was by immunoSEQ multiplex PCR. The V and J calls and the clone size are those of that table, but D and trimming were determined from the DNA. The sample consists of some 97,000 clones, over 75% of them appearing once. CDR1 is SGHRS, CDR2 YFSETQ, per germline. This CDR3 spans 15 amino acids. Trimming took 6 bases from V and 2 from J, leaving 16 bases between them. The sequenced material came from peripheral blood. The rearrangement uses TRBV5-1 and TRBJ2-3; a weak D match, TRBD2 (7 bases). This clonotype was sampled from a human donor in a cohort sampled during active COVID-19. The CDR3 DNA sequence: TGCGCCAGCACCCTGACCGGGGGGCACACAGATACGCAGTATTTT. Translating gives CASTLTGGHTDTQYF.